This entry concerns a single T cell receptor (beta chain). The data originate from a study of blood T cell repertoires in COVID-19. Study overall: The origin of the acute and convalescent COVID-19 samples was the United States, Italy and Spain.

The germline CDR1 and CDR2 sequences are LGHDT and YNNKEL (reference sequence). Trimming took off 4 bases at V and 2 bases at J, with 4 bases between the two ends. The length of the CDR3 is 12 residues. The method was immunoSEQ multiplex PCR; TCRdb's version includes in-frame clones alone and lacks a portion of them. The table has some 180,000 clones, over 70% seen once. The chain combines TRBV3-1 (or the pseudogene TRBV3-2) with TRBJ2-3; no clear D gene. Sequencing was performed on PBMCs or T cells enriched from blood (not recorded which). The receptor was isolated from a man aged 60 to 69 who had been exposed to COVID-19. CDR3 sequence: CASSPNTDTQYF. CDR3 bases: TGTGCCAGCAGCCCCAACACAGATACGCAGTATTTT.